Reported below is one T cell receptor beta chain. Other DNA sequences in this specimen translate into the identical CDR3. The data stem from a study of blood T cell repertoires in COVID-19. Method: immunoSEQ multiplex PCR; TCRdb's copy keeps in-frame clones and lacks some. The sample has roughly 100,000 clones; 85% to 95% are singletons. Per the germline V gene, CDR1 is LGHDT and CDR2 is YNNKEL (reference sequence). The CDR3 length is 14 residues. V was cut by 1 base and J by 2 bases, with 9 bases left in between. This receptor was identified in a woman aged 45-65 years in a cohort sampled during active COVID-19. The rearrangement joins TRBV3-1 (or the pseudogene TRBV3-2) to TRBJ2-7; possible D gene TRBD1, 5 bases. The sequencing sample was made of peripheral blood. As DNA, the CDR3 is TGTGCCAGCAGCCAAGGGCAGGGCCCCTACGAGCAGTACTTC. Encoded protein: CASSQGQGPYEQYF.